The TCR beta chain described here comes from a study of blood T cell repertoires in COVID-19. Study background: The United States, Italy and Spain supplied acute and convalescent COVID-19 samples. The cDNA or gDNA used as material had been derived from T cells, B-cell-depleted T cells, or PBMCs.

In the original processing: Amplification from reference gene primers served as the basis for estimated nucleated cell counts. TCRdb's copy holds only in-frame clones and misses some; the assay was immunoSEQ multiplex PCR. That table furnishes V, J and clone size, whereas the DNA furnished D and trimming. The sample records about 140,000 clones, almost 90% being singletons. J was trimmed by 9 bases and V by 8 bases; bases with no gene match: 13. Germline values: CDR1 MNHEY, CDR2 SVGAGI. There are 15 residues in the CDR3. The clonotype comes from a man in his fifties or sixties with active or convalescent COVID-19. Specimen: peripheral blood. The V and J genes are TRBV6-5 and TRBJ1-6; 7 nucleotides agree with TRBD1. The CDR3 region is CASGKEYRGSSPLHF. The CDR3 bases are TGTGCCAGCGGGAAAGAGTACAGGGGTAGTTCACCCCTCCACTTT.